The 9 T cell receptor beta chains listed next were all sequenced from one sample in a study of blood T cell repertoires in COVID-19. The method was immunoSEQ multiplex PCR; TCRdb's version includes in-frame clones alone and lacks a portion of them. The sample contains 270,000 or so clones, 88% of which appear only once. The sequencing sample was made of PBMCs or T cells enriched from blood (not recorded which). All receptors derive from a woman in her thirties or forties with acute COVID-19.

The rearrangement joins TRBV7-9 to TRBJ1-2; perhaps TRBD1 as D (6 bases). V was shortened by 1 base and J by 7 bases, with 13 bases between the two germline ends. Germline CDR1 reads SEHNR; CDR2 reads FQNEAQ (reference sequence). The CDR3 runs 14 residues. The CDR3 nucleotides are TGTGCCAGCAGCTTAGGCGAACAGGGTCCTGGCTACACCTTC. It specifies CASSLGEQGPGYTF.

The chain has TRBV7-2 and TRBJ1-2, with 8 positions matching TRBD1. Germline assignment: CDR1 SGHTA and CDR2 FQGNSA. With V trimmed by 4 bases and J by 0 bases, 16 bases remained unmatched. The CDR3 has 19 amino acids. CDR3 bases: TGTGCCAGCAGCTGGTGGACAGGGTTTCTCCTTCTCGCTAACTATGGCTACACCTTC. Its protein product is CASSWWTGFLLLANYGYTF.

This chain joins TRBV11-3 and TRBJ2-1; 11 nucleotides align to TRBD2. Germline-derived CDR1 and CDR2 are SGHNT and YENEEA. The CDR3 runs to 16 residues. The J segment lost 10 bases and the V segment lost 3 bases, leaving 11 bases of the junction unmatched. The CDR3 sequence is CASSLGTSGPAEEQFF. CDR3 DNA sequence: TGTGCCAGCAGCTTGGGGACTAGCGGCCCCGCGGAGGAGCAGTTCTTC. Full variable domain (remainder filled in from reference TRBV11-3 and TRBJ2-1): EAGVVQSPRYKIIEKKQPVAFWCNPISGHNTLYWYLQNLGQGPELLIRYENEEAVDDSQLPKDRFSAERLKGVDSTLKIQPAELGDSAVYLCASSLGTSGPAEEQFFGPGTRLTVL.

The chain carries TRBV25-1 and TRBJ1-3, with D perhaps matching TRBD1 (5 bases). The CDR3 contains 16 residues. Germline CDR1 MGHDK, CDR2 SYGVNS. V lost 3 bases, J lost 2 bases, and 14 bases lay in between. Here the CDR3 DNA reads TGTGCCAGCAGTGATCCTTCCAGGGAAGCTGGAAACACCATATATTTT. It codes for CASSDPSREAGNTIYF.

The genes are TRBV5-1 and TRBJ2-7; 13 positions agree with TRBD2. The CDR3 sequence is 17 residues long. The germline V gene encodes CDR1 SGHRS and CDR2 YFSETQ. The J segment lost 1 base and the V segment lost 4 bases, leaving 8 bases of the junction unmatched. CDR3 protein: CASSPWTSGSVSYEQYF. CDR3 DNA sequence: TGCGCCAGCAGCCCGTGGACTAGCGGGAGTGTATCCTACGAGCAGTACTTC.

This sequence joins TRBV5-1 and TRBJ1-1; 10 bases line up with TRBD1. Germline trimming cut 4 bases from V and 7 bases from J; bases unmatched to any gene: 10. Germline V lookup: CDR1 SGHRS, CDR2 YFSETQ. The CDR3 loop spans 15 amino acids. The CDR3 here is CASSLRGQGIGEAFF. CDR3 nucleotide sequence: TGCGCCAGCAGCCTGAGGGGACAGGGGATCGGTGAAGCTTTCTTT.

The V call is TRBV23-1, the J call TRBJ2-3; maybe TRBD1 (6 bases). TRBV23-1 is annotated as an ORF whose role is uncertain. Trimming pared 3 bases from V and 2 bases from J, leaving 12 bases between. This CDR3 comprises 15 residues. The CDR3 bases are TGCGCCAGCAGTCATACGGGACACTACACAGATACGCAGTATTTT. This gives the protein CASSHTGHYTDTQYF.

DNA of the CDR3: TGTGCCAGCAGCTCGTTGGGACAGGGCTACAGTAATGAAAAACTGTTTTTT. Translated: CASSSLGQGYSNEKLFF. The J gene is TRBJ1-4, the V gene TRBV7-8; TRBD1 aligns across 9 bases. CDR1 and CDR2 from the germline V gene are SGHVS and FQNEAQ. This CDR3 is 17 amino acids long. Germline trimming cut 4 bases from V and 4 bases from J; bases unmatched to any gene: 10.

The gene calls are TRBV5-1 and TRBJ1-2; maybe TRBD1 (6 bases). V lost 0 bases and J 6 bases, leaving 12 bases between the germline ends. The CDR3 has 14 amino acids. CDR1 and CDR2 (germline): SGHRS, YFSETQ. CDR3 in DNA: TGCGCCAGCAGCTTGGCAGGGGATCGGGATGGCTACACCTTC. Residues: CASSLAGDRDGYTF.